This T cell receptor beta chain was recovered during a study of cytomegalovirus exposure and HLA in healthy donors. The study, taken as a whole, reports: The study put 150 to 200 TCR beta chains on its list as cytomegalovirus-associated. Several V segments, TRBV6-2 and TRBV6-3 among them, could not be told apart and were dropped.

V dropped 1 base and J dropped 1 base, with 14 bases sitting between them. The length of the CDR3 is 16 residues. Germline CDR1 reads SGHKS; CDR2 reads YYEKEE (reference sequence). The sample holds a few counts of this clone. The antigen is not known. This PCR relied on a set of 60 Vbeta primers and 13 Jbeta primers. Assay: immunoSEQ multiplex PCR; the TCRdb copy retains only in-frame clones and omits some. The sample has about 180,000 clones, over 80% seen once. This receptor was taken from a boy aged 2 to 10 in good health and CMV-seronegative. Sequencing was carried out using PBMCs. The chain couples TRBV5-5 to TRBJ1-1, with D possibly matching TRBD1 (5 bases). CDR3 protein: CASSLNSAGPNTEAFF. CDR3 nucleotides: TGTGCCAGCAGCTTGAATTCGGCAGGGCCGAACACTGAAGCTTTCTTT.